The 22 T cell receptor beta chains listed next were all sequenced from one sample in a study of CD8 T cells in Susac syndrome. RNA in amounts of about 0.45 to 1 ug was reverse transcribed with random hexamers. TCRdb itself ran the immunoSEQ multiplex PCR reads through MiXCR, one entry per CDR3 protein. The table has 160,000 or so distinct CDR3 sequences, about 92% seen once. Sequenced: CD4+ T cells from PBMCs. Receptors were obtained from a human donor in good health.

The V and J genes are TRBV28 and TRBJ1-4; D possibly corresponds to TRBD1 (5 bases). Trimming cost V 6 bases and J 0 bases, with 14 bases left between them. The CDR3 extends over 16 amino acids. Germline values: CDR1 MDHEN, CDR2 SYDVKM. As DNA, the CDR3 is TGTGCCAGCAGCCCCGGTGGGGGGGCAACTAATGAAAAACTGTTTTTT. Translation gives CASSPGGGATNEKLFF.

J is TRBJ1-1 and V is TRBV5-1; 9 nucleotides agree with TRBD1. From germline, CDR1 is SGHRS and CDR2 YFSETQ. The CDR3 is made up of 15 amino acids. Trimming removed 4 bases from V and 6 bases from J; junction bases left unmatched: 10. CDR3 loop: CASSESPDRGAEAFF. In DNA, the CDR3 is TGCGCCAGCAGCGAAAGCCCGGACAGGGGCGCTGAAGCTTTCTTT.

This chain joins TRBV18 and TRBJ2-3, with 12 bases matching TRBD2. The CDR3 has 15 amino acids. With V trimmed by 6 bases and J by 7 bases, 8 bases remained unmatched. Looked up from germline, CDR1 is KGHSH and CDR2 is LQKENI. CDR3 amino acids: CASSASGGAVNTQYF. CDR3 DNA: TGTGCCAGCTCTGCTAGCGGGGGGGCCGTGAATACGCAGTATTTT.

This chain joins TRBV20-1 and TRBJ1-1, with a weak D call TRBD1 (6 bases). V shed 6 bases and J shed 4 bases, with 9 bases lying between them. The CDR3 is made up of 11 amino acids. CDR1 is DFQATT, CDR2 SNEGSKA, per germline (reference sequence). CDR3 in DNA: TGCAGTGCAACAGGGTTCACTGAAGCTTTCTTT. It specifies CSATGFTEAFF.

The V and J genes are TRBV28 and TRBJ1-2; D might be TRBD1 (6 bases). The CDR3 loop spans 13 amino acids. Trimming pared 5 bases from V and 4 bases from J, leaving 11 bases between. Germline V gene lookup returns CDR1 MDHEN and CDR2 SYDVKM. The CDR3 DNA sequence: TGTGCCAGCAGTACAGGGTCGCTCTATGGCTACACCTTC. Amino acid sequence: CASSTGSLYGYTF.

CDR3 nucleotide sequence: TGCAGTGCCCTCATGGCGACCTACGAGCAGTACTTC. This encodes CSALMATYEQYF. This chain uses TRBV29-1 with TRBJ2-7, with D unclear. The germline CDR1 and CDR2 sequences are SQVTM and ANQGSEA. The CDR3 spans 12 residues.

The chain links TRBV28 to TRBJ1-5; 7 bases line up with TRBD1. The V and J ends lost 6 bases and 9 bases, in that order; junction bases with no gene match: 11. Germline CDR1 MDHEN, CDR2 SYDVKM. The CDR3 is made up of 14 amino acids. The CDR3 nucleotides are TGTGCCAGCAGCACCGGGACAGATCGCCGGCCCCAGCATTTT. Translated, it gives CASSTGTDRRPQHF. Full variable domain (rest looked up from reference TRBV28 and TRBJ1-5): DVKVTQSSRYLVKRTGEKVFLECVQDMDHENMFWYRQDPGLGLRLIYFSYDVKMKEKGDIPEGYSVSREKKERFSLILESASTNQTSMYLCASSTGTDRRPQHFGDGTRLSIL.

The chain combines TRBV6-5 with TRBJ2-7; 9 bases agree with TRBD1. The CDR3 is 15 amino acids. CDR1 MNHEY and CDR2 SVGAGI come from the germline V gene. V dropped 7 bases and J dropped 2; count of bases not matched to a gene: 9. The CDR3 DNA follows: TGTGCCAGCACTCCCACAGGGGGCCCGGCCTACGAGCAGTACTTC. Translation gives CASTPTGGPAYEQYF.

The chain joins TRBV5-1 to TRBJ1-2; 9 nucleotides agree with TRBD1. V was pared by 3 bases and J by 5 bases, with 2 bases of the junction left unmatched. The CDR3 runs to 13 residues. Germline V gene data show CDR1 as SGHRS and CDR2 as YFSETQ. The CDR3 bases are TGCGCCAGCAGCTGGGACAGGGATTATGGCTACACCTTC. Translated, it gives CASSWDRDYGYTF.

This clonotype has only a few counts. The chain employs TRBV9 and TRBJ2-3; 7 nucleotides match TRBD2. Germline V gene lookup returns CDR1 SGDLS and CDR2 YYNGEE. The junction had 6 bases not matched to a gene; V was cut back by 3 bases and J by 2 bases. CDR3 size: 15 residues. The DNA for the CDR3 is TGTGCCAGCAGCGCCCTAGCGGCCCACACAGATACGCAGTATTTT. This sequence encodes CASSALAAHTDTQYF.

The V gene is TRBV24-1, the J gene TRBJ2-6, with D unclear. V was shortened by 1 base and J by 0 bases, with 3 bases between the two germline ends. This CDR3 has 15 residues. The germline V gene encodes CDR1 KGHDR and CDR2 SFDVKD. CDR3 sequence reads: CATSDFVSGANVLTF. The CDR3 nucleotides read TGTGCCACCAGTGATTTCGTCTCTGGGGCCAACGTCCTGACTTTC.

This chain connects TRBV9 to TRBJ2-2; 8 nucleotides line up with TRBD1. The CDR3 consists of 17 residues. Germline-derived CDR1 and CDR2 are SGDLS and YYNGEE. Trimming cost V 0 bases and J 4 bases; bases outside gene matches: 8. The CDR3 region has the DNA TGTGCCAGCAGCGTAGGCGGACAGGGCCAGGGCACCGGGGAGCTGTTTTTT. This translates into CASSVGGQGQGTGELFF.

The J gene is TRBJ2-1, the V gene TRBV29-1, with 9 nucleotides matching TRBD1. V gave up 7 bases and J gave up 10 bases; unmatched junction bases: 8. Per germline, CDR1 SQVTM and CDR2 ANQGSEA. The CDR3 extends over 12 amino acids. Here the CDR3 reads CSAGQGNWEQFF. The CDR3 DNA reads TGCAGCGCCGGACAGGGGAACTGGGAGCAGTTCTTC.

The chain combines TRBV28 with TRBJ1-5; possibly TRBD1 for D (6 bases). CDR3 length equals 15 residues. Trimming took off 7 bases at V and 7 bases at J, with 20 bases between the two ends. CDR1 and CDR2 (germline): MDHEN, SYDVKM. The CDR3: CASTLGGGAGQPQHF. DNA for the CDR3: TGTGCCAGCACCTTAGGGGGGGGCGCAGGGCAGCCCCAGCATTTT.

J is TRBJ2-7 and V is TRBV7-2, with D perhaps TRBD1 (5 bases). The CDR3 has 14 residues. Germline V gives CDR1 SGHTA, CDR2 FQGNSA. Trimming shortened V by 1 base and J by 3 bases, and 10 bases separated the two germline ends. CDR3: CASSLDRLLYEQYF. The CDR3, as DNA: TGTGCCAGCAGCTTAGACAGGCTACTCTACGAGCAGTACTTC.

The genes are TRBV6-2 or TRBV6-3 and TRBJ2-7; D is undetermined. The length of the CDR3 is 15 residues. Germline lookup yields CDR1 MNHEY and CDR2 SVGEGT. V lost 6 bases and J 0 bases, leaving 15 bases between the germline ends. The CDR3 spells CASSQTAVSSYEQYF. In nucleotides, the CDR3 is TGTGCCAGCAGCCAAACCGCAGTGAGCTCCTACGAGCAGTACTTC.

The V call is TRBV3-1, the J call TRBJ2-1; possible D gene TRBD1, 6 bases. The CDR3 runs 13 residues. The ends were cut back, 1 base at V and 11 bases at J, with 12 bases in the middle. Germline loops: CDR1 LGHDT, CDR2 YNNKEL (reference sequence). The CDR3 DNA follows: TGTGCCAGCAGCCAAGGCGCCACAGGGAAGCAGTTCTTC. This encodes CASSQGATGKQFF.

CDR3 sequence: CASRQGLEQYF. CDR3 DNA sequence: TGTGCCAGCAGACAGGGCCTCGAGCAGTACTTC. The chain joins TRBV6-2 or TRBV6-3 to TRBJ2-7; D might be TRBD1 (6 bases). This CDR3 contains 11 residues. Looked up from germline, CDR1 is MNHEY and CDR2 is SVGEGT. Trimming pared 6 bases from V and 6 bases from J, leaving 9 bases between.

CDR3 coding DNA: TGTGCCAGCAGTTTAGACAGGGGGCGAGGTAAAAGAAACACCATATATTTT. Amino acid sequence: CASSLDRGRGKRNTIYF. This sequence joins TRBV28 and TRBJ1-3; 10 nucleotides line up with TRBD1. CDR3 length: 17 residues. J lost 5 bases, V lost 2 bases, and 9 bases had no gene match. The germline gives CDR1 MDHEN, CDR2 SYDVKM.

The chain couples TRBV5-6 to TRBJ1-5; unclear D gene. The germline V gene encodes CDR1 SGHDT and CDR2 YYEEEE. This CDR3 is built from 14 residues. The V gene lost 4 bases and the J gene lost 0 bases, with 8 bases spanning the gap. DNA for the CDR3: TGTGCCAGCAGCGGTGCATATAGCAATCAGCCCCAGCATTTT. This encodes CASSGAYSNQPQHF. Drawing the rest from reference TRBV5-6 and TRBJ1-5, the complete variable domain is DAGVTQSPTHLIKTRGQQVTLRCSPKSGHDTVSWYQQALGQGPQFIFQYYEEEERQRGNFPDRFSGHQFPNYSSELNVNALLLGDSALYLCASSGAYSNQPQHFGDGTRLSIL.

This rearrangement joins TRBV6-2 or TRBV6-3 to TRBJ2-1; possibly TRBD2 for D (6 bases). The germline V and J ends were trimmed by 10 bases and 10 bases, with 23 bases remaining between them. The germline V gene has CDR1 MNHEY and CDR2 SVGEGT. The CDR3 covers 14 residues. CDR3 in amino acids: CATLAEPHRGEQFF. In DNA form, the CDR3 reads TGTGCCACTTTAGCGGAGCCTCACCGGGGGGAGCAGTTCTTC.

In DNA form, the CDR3 reads TGTGCCAGCAGTTCCCAGGACGGCCGAGGGGACGAGCAGTACTTC. Translated: CASSSQDGRGDEQYF. V and J are TRBV28 and TRBJ2-7; TRBD1 or TRBD2 may be the D gene (5 bases each). From germline, CDR1 is MDHEN and CDR2 SYDVKM. V was cut by 4 bases and J by 5 bases, with 18 bases left in between. The length of the CDR3 is 15 residues.